The table lists the clone carrying this T cell receptor (beta chain) with a few counts. Its antigen is not identified. V shed 4 bases, J shed 2 bases, and the junction held 3 bases outside the gene matches. Germline lookup yields CDR1 DFQATT and CDR2 SNEGSKA (reference sequence). The CDR3 has 13 residues. Regarding the study as a whole: Tumor memory CD4+ T cell TCR gene usage clustered with blood and lymph node memory CD4+ cells and lymph node naive CD4+ cells. Whole repertoires were not studied in the larger cohort, only one V-J beta rearrangement. Greatest tumor Treg TCR overlap was with tumor naive CD4+ cells.

Cells sorted as Tregs were CD4+, CD25+ and CD127-/low. Constant-region reverse primers amplified full-length variable regions, followed by semi-nested Nested Universal Primer A PCR. TCRdb processed the 5' RACE reads anew with MiXCR; each CDR3 protein has one entry. Altogether about 57,000 distinct CDR3 sequences are present, about 26% being singletons, with the ten largest covering 2% to 2.5%. The TCR was taken from a female donor with breast cancer. The chain couples TRBV20-1 to TRBJ2-3; 7 positions match TRBD1. Sequencing input: tumor-infiltrating Tregs sorted from the breast tumor. In DNA form, the CDR3 reads TGCAGTGCTACAGGGGGAGACACAGATACGCAGTATTTT. Protein product: CSATGGDTDTQYF.